A selection of T cell receptor beta chains follows, all from one sample in a study of CD8 T cells in ankylosing spondylitis. TCRdb reanalysed the 5' RACE reads using MiXCR and keeps one entry per CDR3 protein. Here the sample spans fewer than 650,000 distinct CDR3 sequences, roughly 12% being singletons. The sequencing sample was made of blood, either unsorted or a sorted T cell fraction (not recorded which). Source of these receptors: a male donor with ankylosing spondylitis. Both conserved end residues are part of each CDR3. A D gene is named only where the DNA matches it firmly. Only some rows state a clone size, as once, few, many or a class for expanded clones.

cdr3_aa,cdr3_nt,clone_size,d_call,v_call,j_call
CASSYKNTEAFF,TGTGCCAGCAGTTACAAGAACACTGAAGCTTTCTTT,few,NA,TRBV6-2/TRBV6-3,TRBJ1-1
CASSPRGSSSEQFF,TGTGCCAGCAGCCCCCGGGGTAGTTCAAGCGAGCAGTTCTTC,NA,NA,TRBV3-1,TRBJ2-1
CSVLMDRGLAGANVLTF,TGCAGCGTTTTGATGGACAGGGGACTAGCTGGGGCCAACGTCCTGACTTTC,NA,NA,TRBV29-1,TRBJ2-6
CSARDRQGLAKNIQYF,TGCAGTGCTAGAGATCGGCAGGGCCTAGCCAAAAACATTCAGTACTTC,few,NA,TRBV20-1,TRBJ2-4
CSARDPSGRVRETQYF,TGCAGTGCTAGGGATCCTAGCGGGAGGGTCCGGGAGACCCAGTACTTC,few,TRBD2,TRBV20-1,TRBJ2-5
CATSTGPNTEAFF,TGTGCCACCAGCACTGGACCGAACACTGAAGCTTTCTTT,many,NA,TRBV15,TRBJ1-1
CASNDATNEKLFF,TGCGCCAGCAACGATGCAACTAATGAAAAACTGTTTTTT,many,NA,TRBV5-1,TRBJ1-4
CASSQATSAKQETQYF,TGTGCCAGCAGCCAAGCGACTAGCGCCAAGCAAGAGACCCAGTACTTC,few,TRBD2,TRBV3-1,TRBJ2-5
CATGGHANTGELFF,TGTGCCACAGGGGGGCACGCGAACACCGGGGAGCTGTTTTTT,few,NA,TRBV2,TRBJ2-2
CATSDLYGKGGSETQYF,TGTGCCACCAGTGATTTGTATGGCAAGGGGGGATCAGAGACCCAGTACTTC,few,NA,TRBV24-1,TRBJ2-5
CSARSRELLQETQYF,TGCAGTGCCAGGAGCCGGGAGCTACTTCAAGAGACCCAGTACTTC,NA,NA,TRBV20-1,TRBJ2-5
CASSFRSPTQETQYF,TGCGCCAGCAGCTTCAGGTCCCCTACCCAAGAGACCCAGTACTTC,NA,NA,TRBV5-1,TRBJ2-5
CASSTRGGGDNQPQHF,TGTGCCAGCAGCACAAGGGGAGGTGGGGACAATCAGCCCCAGCATTTT,few,NA,TRBV4-2,TRBJ1-5
CASAGAEAFF,TGTGCCAGCGCAGGGGCTGAAGCTTTCTTT,few,NA,TRBV6-1,TRBJ1-1
CASRKAGGRNEQFF,TGTGCCAGCAGGAAAGCGGGAGGGAGAAATGAGCAGTTCTTC,NA,TRBD2,TRBV12-3/TRBV12-4,TRBJ2-1
CATRTGINETQYF,TGTGCCACCCGGACAGGGATTAATGAGACCCAGTACTTC,many,TRBD1,TRBV7-9,TRBJ2-5
CASSSATSGPDTQYF,TGTGCCAGCAGCTCAGCGACTAGCGGCCCAGATACGCAGTATTTT,NA,TRBD2,TRBV2,TRBJ2-3